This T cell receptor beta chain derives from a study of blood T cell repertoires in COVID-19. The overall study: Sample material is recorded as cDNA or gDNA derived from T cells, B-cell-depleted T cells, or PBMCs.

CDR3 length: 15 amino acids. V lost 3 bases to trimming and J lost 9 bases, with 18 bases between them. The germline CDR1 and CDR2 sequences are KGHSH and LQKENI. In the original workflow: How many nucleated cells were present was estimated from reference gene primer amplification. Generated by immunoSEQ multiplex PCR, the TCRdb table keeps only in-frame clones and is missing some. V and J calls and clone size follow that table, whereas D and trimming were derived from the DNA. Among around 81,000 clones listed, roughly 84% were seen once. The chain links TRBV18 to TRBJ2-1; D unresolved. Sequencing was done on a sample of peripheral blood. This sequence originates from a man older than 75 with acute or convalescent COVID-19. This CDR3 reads CASSPALVMDREQFF. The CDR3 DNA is TGTGCCAGCTCACCGGCTCTAGTCATGGATCGTGAGCAGTTCTTC.